The 28 T cell receptor beta chains presented below share a single source sample, sequenced in a study of cytomegalovirus exposure and HLA in healthy donors. A multiplex PCR was run with 60 Vbeta primers and 13 Jbeta primers. Sequenced by immunoSEQ multiplex PCR; TCRdb stores in-frame clones only, minus some. The table lists 75,000 to 95,000 clones, around 77% of them singletons. The sequenced sample consisted of PBMCs. These receptors were obtained from a man between 50 and 59 years old in good health and CMV-seronegative.

This chain joins TRBV7-2 and TRBJ2-3; TRBD2 matches at 11 bases. Germline-derived CDR1 and CDR2 are SGHTA and FQGNSA. The V segment lost 2 bases and the J segment 4 bases; nucleotides outside the gene matches: 5. CDR3 length equals 16 residues. The CDR3 region has the DNA TGTGCCAGCAGCTTAAGTAGCGGGGGGGCTGCAGATACGCAGTATTTT. It translates to CASSLSSGGAADTQYF.

About this clone: Other DNA sequences in this sample translate to the same CDR3. The rearrangement uses TRBV20-1 and TRBJ1-1; no clear D gene. Germline V gene data show CDR1 as DFQATT and CDR2 as SNEGSKA (reference sequence). V lost 3 bases and J lost 8, with 10 bases in between. CDR3 length: 11 residues. CDR3 sequence reads: CSASRGGEAFF. In DNA, the CDR3 is TGCAGTGCTAGTCGCGGCGGCGAAGCTTTCTTT.

This clone turned up a few times. J is TRBJ1-4 and V is TRBV11-1; unclear D gene. Looked up from germline, CDR1 is SGHAT and CDR2 is FQDESV (reference sequence). The CDR3 is 16 amino acids. The ends were cut back, 1 base at V and 0 bases at J, with 9 bases in the middle. The CDR3 region is CASSLGTVATNEKLFF. CDR3 nucleotide sequence: TGTGCCAGCAGCTTAGGTACAGTTGCAACTAATGAAAAACTGTTTTTT.

The chain employs TRBV7-3 and TRBJ1-3, with D maybe TRBD1 (6 bases). The CDR3 totals 14 residues. V was trimmed by 5 bases and J by 0 bases, leaving 8 bases between them. Germline V gene sequence: CDR1 SGHTA, CDR2 FQGTGA. The CDR3 DNA reads as TGTGCCAGCAGCAGGGACAACTCTGGAAACACCATATATTTT. This gives the protein CASSRDNSGNTIYF.

As regards this clone: The identical CDR3 is also encoded by other nucleotide sequences in the sample. The chain joins TRBV30 to TRBJ1-2, with D hard to call. V was cut by 8 bases and J by 7 bases, with 17 bases left in between. The CDR3 consists of 12 residues. Germline assignment: CDR1 GTSNPN and CDR2 SVGIG (reference sequence). CDR3 in DNA: TGTGCCCTAGGTGTTGCTCGTAGTGGCTACACCTTC. Translating gives CALGVARSGYTF.

The V gene is TRBV5-4, the J gene TRBJ1-1, with 10 bases lining up with TRBD1. CDR1 and CDR2 (germline): SGHNT, YYREEE (reference sequence). The CDR3 length is 17 residues. Losses at the gene ends were 1 base for V and 5 bases for J; bases not matched to a gene: 11. In nucleotides, the CDR3 is TGTGCCAGCAGCTTGTTTCCGGGACAGGGGCGCCGGACTGAAGCTTTCTTT. Amino acid sequence: CASSLFPGQGRRTEAFF. The variable domain in full, completed from reference TRBV5-4 and TRBJ1-1, reads ETGVTQSPTHLIKTRGQQVTLRCSSQSGHNTVSWYQQALGQGPQFIFQYYREEENGRGNFPPRFSGLQFPNYSSELNVNALELDDSALYLCASSLFPGQGRRTEAFFGQGTRLTVV.

The chain employs TRBV9 and TRBJ2-1; 8 nucleotides align to TRBD1. V lost 3 bases and J lost 7; bases outside the gene matches: 9. Germline V gene lookup returns CDR1 SGDLS and CDR2 YYNGEE. There are 15 residues in the CDR3. The CDR3 region is CASSATGTGVNEQFF. Written as DNA, the CDR3 is TGTGCCAGCAGCGCGACCGGGACAGGAGTTAATGAGCAGTTCTTC. Drawing the rest from reference TRBV9 and TRBJ2-1, the complete variable domain is DSGVTQTPKHLITATGQRVTLRCSPRSGDLSVYWYQQSLDQGLQFLIQYYNGEERAKGNILERFSAQQFPDLHSELNLSSLELGDSALYFCASSATGTGVNEQFFGPGTRLTVL.

Only a few counts were recorded for this clone. The gene calls are TRBV29-1 and TRBJ1-5; 10 nucleotides agree with TRBD1. The CDR3 totals 14 residues. After removal of 7 bases from V and 7 bases from J, the junction contained 10 bases not matched to a gene. CDR1 is SQVTM, CDR2 ANQGSEA, per germline. The CDR3 sequence: CSGGTGARGQPQHF. The CDR3 bases are TGCAGCGGGGGGACAGGGGCCCGTGGGCAGCCCCAGCATTTT.

This sequence joins TRBV28 and TRBJ1-2; TRBD1 is a possible D gene (5 bases). Germline V CDR1 and CDR2: MDHEN, SYDVKM. Trimming pared 3 bases from V and 3 bases from J, leaving 11 bases between. The CDR3 is 14 residues long. DNA of the CDR3: TGTGCCAGCAGTTTTAGGGGAGGCCACTATGGCTACACCTTC. Protein: CASSFRGGHYGYTF.

The genes are TRBV30 and TRBJ1-1; D not certain. This CDR3 has 13 amino acids. Germline lookup yields CDR1 GTSNPN and CDR2 SVGIG (reference sequence). Between the trimmed V and J ends, which lost 2 bases and 1 base, there was a span of 8 bases. The CDR3 nucleotides read TGTGCCTGGAGTTTTCAGGAGAACACTGAAGCTTTCTTT. This encodes CAWSFQENTEAFF.

This chain links TRBV7-2 with TRBJ2-1, with TRBD1 matching 8 bases. Germline CDR1 reads SGHTA; CDR2 reads FQGNSA. The CDR3 is 15 amino acids. The V segment lost 0 bases and the J segment 7 bases; nucleotides outside the gene matches: 5. The CDR3 sequence is CASSLASQGANEQFF. Here the CDR3 DNA reads TGTGCCAGCAGCTTAGCCAGTCAGGGGGCGAATGAGCAGTTCTTC.

The chain uses TRBV4-1 and TRBJ2-7; D unclear. Trimming pared 2 bases from V and 1 base from J, leaving 6 bases between. CDR3 length: 13 amino acids. CDR1 and CDR2 (germline): MGHRA, YSYEKL. CDR3 sequence reads: CASSQPQSYEQYF. DNA for the CDR3: TGCGCCAGCAGCCAACCACAGTCCTACGAGCAGTACTTC.

V gene TRBV5-1 combines with J gene TRBJ1-6, with D possibly being TRBD1 (5 bases). Trimming pared 0 bases from V and 5 bases from J, leaving 9 bases between. Germline assignment: CDR1 SGHRS and CDR2 YFSETQ. CDR3 length: 15 amino acids. Here the CDR3 DNA reads TGCGCCAGCAGCTTGGAAAGGGGCGATAATTCACCCCTCCACTTT. It is translated as CASSLERGDNSPLHF.

The chain links TRBV10-1 to TRBJ2-7; TRBD1 matches 8 bases. V shed 2 bases and J 3 bases; nucleotides not matched to a gene: 3. This CDR3 region has 14 residues. The germline CDR1 and CDR2 sequences are WNHNN and SYGVQD (reference sequence). For the CDR3, the DNA is TGCGCCAGCAGTGAGCGGGACAGGAACTACGAGCAGTACTTC. Its protein is CASSERDRNYEQYF.

The gene calls are TRBV7-9 and TRBJ1-1; 7 bases match TRBD1. CDR1 and CDR2 from the germline V gene are SEHNR and FQNEAQ (reference sequence). The CDR3 length is 11 residues. The CDR3, as DNA: TGTGCTAGTGAGGGGGCTACTGAAGCTTTCTTT. Translated: CASEGATEAFF.

J is TRBJ1-5 and V is TRBV18; 8 bases agree with TRBD1. Germline CDR1 and CDR2: KGHSH and LQKENI. The J segment lost 9 bases and the V segment lost 1 base, leaving 8 bases of the junction unmatched. This CDR3 region has 15 residues. This chain's CDR3 is CASSPRDRGTSPQHF. CDR3 DNA sequence: TGTGCCAGCTCACCACGCGACAGGGGCACATCGCCCCAGCATTTT. The full variable domain, completed using reference TRBV18 and TRBJ1-5, is NAGVMQNPRHLVRRRGQEARLRCSPMKGHSHVYWYRQLPEEGLKFMVYLQKENIIDESGMPKERFSAEFPKEGPSILRIQQVVRGDSAAYFCASSPRDRGTSPQHFGDGTRLSIL.

The CDR3 nucleotides read TGTGCCAGCAGCCCGACTAGCGCCGGGGAGCTGTTTTTT. Translating gives CASSPTSAGELFF. V is TRBV7-6 and J is TRBJ2-2; 8 bases align to TRBD2. CDR1 and CDR2 from the germline V gene are SGHVS and FNYEAQ. The CDR3 spans 13 residues. V was pared by 5 bases and J by 6 bases, with 2 bases of the junction left unmatched.

The chain uses TRBV11-3 and TRBJ2-7, with TRBD1 matching 9 bases. Per the germline V gene, CDR1 is SGHNT and CDR2 is YENEEA. J gave up 3 bases and V 5 bases, and 14 bases lay outside the gene matches. This CDR3 contains 17 residues. CDR3 in amino acids: CASSTAPGPGQGYEQYF. The CDR3 DNA reads as TGTGCCAGCAGCACTGCCCCCGGACCGGGACAGGGCTACGAGCAGTACTTC.

This rearrangement joins TRBV18 to TRBJ2-3; 10 nucleotides match TRBD2. The ends lost 4 bases at V and 0 bases at J; junction bases unmatched: 10. CDR3 length: 18 residues. The germline gives CDR1 KGHSH, CDR2 LQKENI. The CDR3 bases are TGTGCCAGCTCACATGGACTAGCGGACAGAATTAGCACAGATACGCAGTATTTT. Amino acids: CASSHGLADRISTDTQYF.

The chain combines TRBV10-1 with TRBJ2-3; 12 bases map to TRBD2. The CDR3 contains 18 residues. The J segment lost 2 bases and the V segment lost 5 bases, leaving 11 bases of the junction unmatched. Germline V lookup: CDR1 WNHNN, CDR2 SYGVQD (reference sequence). This CDR3 reads CASSRPASGGGNTDTQYF. The DNA for the CDR3 is TGCGCCAGCAGTCGCCCGGCTAGCGGGGGGGGGAACACAGATACGCAGTATTTT.

The chain links TRBV5-8 to TRBJ2-2; TRBD1 matches at 8 bases. Germline CDR1 SGHTS, CDR2 YDEGEE. V was pared by 3 bases and J by 6 bases, with 10 bases of the junction left unmatched. CDR3 size: 16 residues. This chain's CDR3 is CASSSVGTGSSGELFF. CDR3 coding DNA: TGTGCCAGCAGCTCCGTGGGGACAGGATCTTCCGGGGAGCTGTTTTTT.

The chain joins TRBV28 to TRBJ1-2, with D possibly TRBD1 on 5 matching bases. CDR1 is MDHEN and CDR2 is SYDVKM in the germline V gene. Trimming removed 5 bases at V and 7 bases at J, with 20 bases between. CDR3 length equals 15 residues. This CDR3 is CASSAPGGWEIGYTF. CDR3 nucleotides: TGTGCCAGCAGTGCCCCCGGGGGGTGGGAGATTGGCTACACCTTC.

This clone was observed a handful of times. The genes are TRBV5-4 and TRBJ2-3; a possible D gene is TRBD1 (6 bases). Trimming took off 4 bases at V and 5 bases at J, with 17 bases between the two ends. Germline V gene lookup returns CDR1 SGHNT and CDR2 YYREEE (reference sequence). CDR3 length: 15 amino acids. The CDR3 DNA is TGTGCCAGCAGCACGGCGGCAGGGGTTGAAGATACGCAGTATTTT. This encodes CASSTAAGVEDTQYF.

Worth noting for this clone: Other DNA sequences in this sample translate to the same CDR3. The V gene is TRBV5-1, the J gene TRBJ1-3; no clear D. Per germline, CDR1 SGHRS and CDR2 YFSETQ. Trimming pared 0 bases from V and 3 bases from J, leaving 7 bases between. The CDR3 spans 14 residues. The CDR3 DNA is TGCGCCAGCAGCTTGGCGGGTTATGGAAACACCATATATTTT. As protein: CASSLAGYGNTIYF.

This clone has just a few counts. This chain joins TRBV11-2 and TRBJ1-3, with 8 bases lining up with TRBD1. Trimming at V came to 6 bases and at J to 6 bases, leaving 10 bases not matched to a gene. Per the germline V gene, CDR1 is SGHAT and CDR2 is FQNNGV. The CDR3 consists of 15 residues. CDR3 in DNA: TGTGCCAGCAGAGAAACGGACAGGGCGGAAAACACCATATATTTT. Its protein is CASRETDRAENTIYF.

This chain links TRBV2 with TRBJ2-3; perhaps TRBD2 as D (6 bases). Germline V gene lookup returns CDR1 SNHLY and CDR2 FYNNEI. CDR3 length: 14 residues. Trimming removed 8 bases from V and 5 bases from J, with 17 bases in between. CDR3 coding DNA: TGTGCCAGCGCCAGGAGGGATCCCGGAGATACGCAGTATTTT. This sequence encodes CASARRDPGDTQYF.

The rearrangement links TRBV28 to TRBJ1-3; D gene unclear. The germline V and J ends were trimmed by 6 bases and 1 base, with 13 bases remaining between them. This CDR3 region has 15 residues. In germline, CDR1 is MDHEN, CDR2 SYDVKM. Here the CDR3 reads CASSLTRPSGNTIYF. DNA for the CDR3: TGTGCCAGCAGCCTGACAAGACCGTCTGGAAACACCATATATTTT.

The rearrangement joins TRBV27 to TRBJ2-2; 9 bases match TRBD2. The CDR3 runs to 16 residues. The J segment lost 3 bases and the V segment lost 3 bases, leaving 5 bases of the junction unmatched. CDR1 and CDR2 (germline): MNHEY, SMNVEV (reference sequence). CDR3 nucleotides: TGTGCCAGCAGTTTGGGGCTAGCGGGACACACCGGGGAGCTGTTTTTT. It specifies CASSLGLAGHTGELFF.